The next 26 T cell receptor beta chains were all read from a single sample in a study of beta chain features in type 1 diabetes. The study's findings and limits: Among all four CD4+ subsets, Type 1 diabetes patients had TCRB CDR3s that were moderately but significantly shorter.

Reverse transcription of all isolated RNA meant that expressed TCRB transcripts were sequenced. Some clones are missing from TCRdb's copy, which holds only in-frame ones; the method was immunoSEQ multiplex PCR. The table has 250,000 to 350,000 clones, 14% seen once. Antigens for these TCRs are unknown. The sequencing sample was made of naive CD4+ T cells from blood. These receptors were taken from a man younger than 40 with type 1 diabetes.

This clone showed up just a few times. The chain links TRBV4-2 to TRBJ2-2; TRBD1 might be the D (6 bases). The V gene's germline CDR1 is LGHNA and CDR2 YNFKEQ. The CDR3 runs to 16 residues. V was trimmed by 1 base and J by 6 bases, leaving 15 bases between them. DNA for the CDR3: TGTGCCAGCAGCCAAGTAGGGGGTCGTGTTTCCGGGGAGCTGTTTTTT. The encoded protein is CASSQVGGRVSGELFF.

The J gene is TRBJ1-5, the V gene TRBV30, with D hard to call. This CDR3 spans 14 amino acids. In germline, CDR1 is GTSNPN, CDR2 SVGIG (reference sequence). Between the trimmed V and J ends, which lost 1 base and 9 bases, there was a span of 16 bases. The CDR3: CAWSGAGNRGPQHF. The CDR3, as DNA: TGTGCCTGGAGTGGGGCGGGTAACCGAGGGCCCCAGCATTTT.

The sample holds a few counts of this clone. The rearrangement links TRBV23-1 to TRBJ1-4; weak D call: TRBD1 (6 bases). TRBV23-1 is known as an ORF, though its function is uncertain. Trimming removed 0 bases at V and 6 bases at J, with 11 bases between. The CDR3 loop spans 15 amino acids. The CDR3 protein is CASSQSLGGDEKLFF. DNA for the CDR3: TGCGCCAGCAGTCAATCGTTAGGGGGAGATGAAAAACTGTTTTTT.

This chain connects TRBV25-1 to TRBJ1-4, with a tentative D call TRBD1 (6 bases). The CDR3 sequence is 12 residues long. V was shortened by 8 bases and J by 5 bases, with 9 bases between the two germline ends. Germline CDR1 is MGHDK and CDR2 is SYGVNS. The CDR3 spells CASAQGNEKLFF. The CDR3 bases are TGTGCCAGCGCACAGGGCAATGAAAAACTGTTTTTT.

The chain carries TRBV4-2 and TRBJ1-5; TRBD1 agrees at 7 bases. The germline CDR1 and CDR2 sequences are LGHNA and YNFKEQ. The CDR3 is 15 residues long. V trimming: 2 bases; J trimming: 4 bases; junction bases outside the gene matches: 5. The CDR3 protein is CASSQTTGMNQPQHF. The CDR3 DNA is TGTGCCAGCAGCCAAACGACAGGGATGAATCAGCCCCAGCATTTT.

The genes are TRBV4-3 and TRBJ2-7; 10 bases are a match to TRBD2. Per the germline V gene, CDR1 is LGHNA and CDR2 is YSLEER. This CDR3 region has 15 residues. V lost 4 bases to trimming and J lost 2 bases; unmatched junction nucleotides: 5. The CDR3, as DNA: TGCGCCAGCAGCCGTTCTAGCGGGAGAGCCTACGAGCAGTACTTC. Translating it yields CASSRSSGRAYEQYF.

This clone appeared a few times. The chain has TRBV7-2 and TRBJ2-7; a possible D gene is TRBD2 (6 bases). Trimming shortened V by 1 base and J by 6 bases, and 16 bases separated the two germline ends. The length of the CDR3 is 15 residues. Germline CDR1 reads SGHTA; CDR2 reads FQGNSA. CDR3 in DNA: TGTGCCAGCAGCTTAGATGTCCGGTGGAGGGCCGAGCAGTACTTC. Translated, it gives CASSLDVRWRAEQYF.

This clone was counted a few times. The rearrangement links TRBV4-2 to TRBJ2-6; 8 bases align to TRBD1. The germline V gene encodes CDR1 LGHNA and CDR2 YNFKEQ. This CDR3 spans 20 amino acids. Unmatched junction bases numbered 15, after V lost 5 bases and J lost 0 bases. For the CDR3, the DNA is TGTGCCAGCAGCGAGGGTCCGGGACAGGCGAGATACTCTGGGGCCAACGTCCTGACTTTC. Amino acids: CASSEGPGQARYSGANVLTF.

In its sample, this clone was seen once. The V call is TRBV27, the J call TRBJ2-3; D uncertain. The CDR3 has 15 amino acids. Per the germline V gene, CDR1 is MNHEY and CDR2 is SMNVEV (reference sequence). V lost 6 bases to trimming and J lost 4 bases, with 17 bases between them. In DNA, the CDR3 is TGTGCCAGCAGCCCGTCCACATACTACTCAGATACGCAGTATTTT. As protein: CASSPSTYYSDTQYF.

Only a few counts were recorded for this clone. The chain links TRBV25-1 to TRBJ2-5, with TRBD1 matching over 8 bases. Matching the DNA end better, TRBJ2-7 makes the J call doubtful. CDR1 is MGHDK and CDR2 is SYGVNS in the germline V gene. The CDR3 loop spans 13 amino acids. CDR3 in amino acids: CASGRQGPYEQYF. In DNA form, the CDR3 reads TGTGCCAGCGGGAGACAGGGGCCCTACGAGCAGTACTTC.

In its sample, this clone was seen a few times. The V call is TRBV28, the J call TRBJ1-5, with D maybe TRBD1 (5 bases). The CDR3 runs to 12 residues. V shed 8 bases and J shed 5 bases, with 10 bases lying between them. The V gene's germline CDR1 is MDHEN and CDR2 SYDVKM. The CDR3 bases are TGTGCCAGCTACTCGGGGGATCAGCCCCAGCATTTT. Translation: CASYSGDQPQHF.

V and J are TRBV13 and TRBJ2-5; the D is unclear. The CDR3 contains 12 residues. Germline V gene sequence: CDR1 PRHDT, CDR2 FYEKMQ (reference sequence). The V end was cut by 5 bases, the J end by 5 bases, with 9 bases between. This CDR3 reads CASSRLRETQYF. CDR3 coding DNA: TGTGCCAGCAGCCGACTCCGGGAGACCCAGTACTTC.

This clone was detected only a few times. At the DNA level, this CDR3 is encoded by other sequences in the same sample as well. This sequence joins TRBV20-1 and TRBJ2-7, with 7 nucleotides matching TRBD1. This CDR3 region has 11 residues. From germline, CDR1 is DFQATT and CDR2 SNEGSKA (reference sequence). V dropped 5 bases and J dropped 3; count of bases not matched to a gene: 1. The CDR3 sequence: CSARDSYEQYF. The CDR3 region has the DNA TGCAGTGCTCGGGACAGCTACGAGCAGTACTTC.

The rearrangement joins TRBV19 to TRBJ1-5, with 8 nucleotides matching TRBD1. Unmatched junction bases numbered 6, after V lost 4 bases and J lost 7 bases. The CDR3 covers 14 residues. The germline V gene has CDR1 LNHDA and CDR2 SQIVND (reference sequence). This CDR3 is CASSTGRQGQPQHF. CDR3 DNA sequence: TGTGCCAGTAGTACTGGACGACAGGGGCAGCCCCAGCATTTT.

There are a few counts of this clone. This chain joins TRBV29-1 and TRBJ2-7; 8 bases line up with TRBD2. The germline V gene has CDR1 SQVTM and CDR2 ANQGSEA. Germline trimming cut 5 bases from V and 4 bases from J; bases unmatched to any gene: 16. There are 16 residues in the CDR3. The DNA for the CDR3 is TGCAGCGTTCCCCTTACCTCCGGGACTAGTTTTTACGAGCAGTACTTC. It is translated as CSVPLTSGTSFYEQYF.

The rearrangement uses TRBV15 and TRBJ1-1, with TRBD1 identical over 9 bases. The CDR3 runs 13 residues. Germline CDR1 is LNHNV and CDR2 is YYDKDF (reference sequence). With 4 bases clipped from V and 6 bases from J, the junction kept 3 bases outside the gene matches. The CDR3 protein is CATSIRTGAEAFF. The CDR3 nucleotides read TGTGCCACCAGCATACGGACAGGGGCTGAAGCTTTCTTT.

The sample holds a few counts of this clone. V gene TRBV5-4 combines with J gene TRBJ2-3; the match to TRBD2 covers 9 bases. This CDR3 region has 15 residues. V gave up 6 bases and J gave up 2 bases; unmatched junction bases: 7. Per germline, CDR1 SGHNT and CDR2 YYREEE (reference sequence). The CDR3 coding sequence is TGTGCCAGCACCTCGACTAGCGGAGACACAGATACGCAGTATTTT. Protein: CASTSTSGDTDTQYF.

As regards this clone: At one end, the junction sequence differs from germline, possibly due to a read error. This rearrangement joins TRBV28 to TRBJ1-5, with D possibly matching TRBD1 (6 bases). The V gene's germline CDR1 is MDHEN and CDR2 SYDVKM. CDR3 size: 17 residues. CDR3 sequence reads: CACRSGQSFYSNQPQHF. The CDR3 nucleotides read TGTGCCTGCAGGTCTGGACAGTCTTTTTATAGCAATCAGCCCCAGCATTTT. Filled out from reference TRBV28 and TRBJ1-5, the complete variable domain reads DVKVTQSSRYLVKRTGEKVFLECVQDMDHENMFWYRQDPGLGLRLIYFSYDVKMKEKGDIPEGYSVSREKKERFSLILESASTNQTSMYLCACRSGQSFYSNQPQHFGDGTRLSIL.

This clone was detected only a few times. At one end the junction does not follow the germline gene, possibly because of a read error. V and J are TRBV19 and TRBJ2-3, with TRBD2 as a possible D gene (6 bases). Per germline, CDR1 LNHDA and CDR2 SQIVND (reference sequence). This CDR3 contains 11 residues. The CDR3, as DNA: TGTGCCAGTCCCCCCCGGGACTGCTCGCATTTT. Amino acid sequence: CASPPRDCSHF.

This clone appeared a few times. V gene TRBV7-9 combines with J gene TRBJ2-5, with D perhaps matching TRBD2 (5 bases). The CDR3 has 12 amino acids. Germline lookup yields CDR1 SEHNR and CDR2 FQNEAQ (reference sequence). Trimming pared 1 base from V and 5 bases from J, leaving 5 bases between. The CDR3: CASSLGEETQYF. CDR3 sequence (DNA): TGTGCCAGCAGCTTAGGGGAGGAGACCCAGTACTTC.

In its sample, this clone was seen a few times. The chain uses TRBV4-2 and TRBJ2-5; 10 bases are shared with TRBD2. Unmatched junction bases numbered 7, after V lost 1 base and J lost 5 bases. Germline CDR1 reads LGHNA; CDR2 reads YNFKEQ. The CDR3 runs to 16 residues. DNA of the CDR3: TGTGCCAGCAGCCAAGCGGCTAGCGGGAGTCTTGAGACCCAGTACTTC. Protein product: CASSQAASGSLETQYF.

This clone appeared a few times. The rearrangement joins TRBV14 to TRBJ1-1, with D possibly TRBD1 on 6 matching bases. This CDR3 is built from 16 residues. The V gene's germline CDR1 is SGHDN and CDR2 FVKESK. V was clipped by 1 base and J by 3 bases, with 15 bases between them. CDR3 nucleotides: TGTGCCAGCAGCCAAGTACCCCAGGGGTTAGACACTGAAGCTTTCTTT. Its translation: CASSQVPQGLDTEAFF.

This clone has only a few counts. The chain uses TRBV6-6 and TRBJ2-1; 9 bases agree with TRBD1. The germline gives CDR1 MNHNY, CDR2 SVGAGI (reference sequence). V shed 5 bases, J shed 5 bases, and the junction held 10 bases outside the gene matches. This CDR3 has 16 amino acids. CDR3 DNA sequence: TGTGCCAGCAGTCTACTGGGGGACAGGGCAAACAATGAGCAGTTCTTC. Translation: CASSLLGDRANNEQFF.

J is TRBJ2-2 and V is TRBV9; 8 bases fit TRBD1. Germline V gene data show CDR1 as SGDLS and CDR2 as YYNGEE. The J segment lost 4 bases and the V segment lost 2 bases, leaving 7 bases of the junction unmatched. CDR3 length: 16 amino acids. CDR3: CASSVSTGVGTGELFF. CDR3 DNA: TGTGCCAGCAGCGTTTCGACAGGGGTGGGCACCGGGGAGCTGTTTTTT.

There are a few counts of this clone. The chain has TRBV7-9 and TRBJ2-1; 7 bases line up with TRBD2. The CDR3 covers 16 residues. V lost 5 bases to trimming and J lost 5 bases; unmatched junction nucleotides: 12. From germline, CDR1 is SEHNR and CDR2 FQNEAQ (reference sequence). The CDR3 DNA follows: TGTGCCAGCAGCCAACCCTTTTCTCGGGGGGACAATGAGCAGTTCTTC. Its translation: CASSQPFSRGDNEQFF.

The chain employs TRBV7-2 and TRBJ2-7, with 11 bases lining up with TRBD2. This CDR3 comprises 15 residues. The germline CDR1 and CDR2 sequences are SGHTA and FQGNSA. V was clipped by 1 base and J by 6 bases; unmatched bases: 5. CDR3 nucleotides: TGTGCCAGCAGCTTAGATCACACTAGCGGGAGCGAGCAGTACTTC. As protein: CASSLDHTSGSEQYF.